This TCR beta chain comes out of a study of shared T cell receptors in the human thymus. With regard to this clone: Different DNA sequences within this sample yield the same CDR3.

The CDR3 totals 15 residues. With 0 bases removed from V and 0 bases from J, the gap between germline ends came to 7 bases. Germline V lookup: CDR1 SGDLS, CDR2 YYNGEE. The table came from immunoSEQ multiplex PCR; TCRdb's copy has only in-frame clones and leaves some out. This sample carries approximately 580,000 clones, 78% of them seen once, and the ten largest clones take less than 0.015%. The same data also went into a second study, on human thymus T cells. From that paper: Thymus was obtained from resections taken during corrective heart surgery.

V usage is TRBV9 and J usage is TRBJ1-3, with D tentatively TRBD1 (5 bases). The sequenced material came from thymocytes. This receptor was taken from a boy under two years old with a congenital heart defect. This CDR3 is CASSVGGGSGNTIYF. Written as DNA, the CDR3 is TGTGCCAGCAGCGTAGGGGGGGGCTCTGGAAACACCATATATTTT.